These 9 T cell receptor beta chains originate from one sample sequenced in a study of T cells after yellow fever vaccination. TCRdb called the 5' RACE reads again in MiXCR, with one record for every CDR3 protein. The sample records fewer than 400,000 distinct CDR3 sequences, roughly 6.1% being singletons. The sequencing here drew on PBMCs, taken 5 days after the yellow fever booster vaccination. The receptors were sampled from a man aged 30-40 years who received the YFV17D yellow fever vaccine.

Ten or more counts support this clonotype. The CDR3 here is CASSLISSYEQYF. As DNA, the CDR3 is TGCGCCAGCAGCTTGATCAGCTCCTACGAGCAGTACTTC. The chain carries TRBV5-1 and TRBJ2-7; D gene unclear. V lost 1 base to trimming and J lost 0 bases, with 5 bases between them. The CDR3 is made up of 13 amino acids. Germline-derived CDR1 and CDR2 are SGHRS and YFSETQ.

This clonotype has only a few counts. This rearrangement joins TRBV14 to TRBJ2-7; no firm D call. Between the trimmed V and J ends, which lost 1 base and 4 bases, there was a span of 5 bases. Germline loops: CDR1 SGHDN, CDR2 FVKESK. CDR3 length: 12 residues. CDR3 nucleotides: TGTGCCAGCAGCCAAGCAGTTTACGAGCAGTACTTC. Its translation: CASSQAVYEQYF.

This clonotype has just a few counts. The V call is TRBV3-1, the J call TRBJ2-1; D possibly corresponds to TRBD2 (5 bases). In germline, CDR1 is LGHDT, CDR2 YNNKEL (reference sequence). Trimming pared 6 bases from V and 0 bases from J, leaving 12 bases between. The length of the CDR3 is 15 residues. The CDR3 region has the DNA TGTGCCAGCAGTGGAGCGGCGAGCTCCTACAATGAGCAGTTCTTC. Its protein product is CASSGAASSYNEQFF.

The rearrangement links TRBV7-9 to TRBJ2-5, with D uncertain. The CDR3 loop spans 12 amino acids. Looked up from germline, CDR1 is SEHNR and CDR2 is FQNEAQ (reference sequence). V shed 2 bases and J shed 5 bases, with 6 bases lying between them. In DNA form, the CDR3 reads TGTGCCAGCAGCTTATATGCCGAGACCCAGTACTTC. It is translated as CASSLYAETQYF. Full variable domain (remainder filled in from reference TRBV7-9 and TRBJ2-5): DTGVSQNPRHKITKRGQNVTFRCDPISEHNRLYWYRQTLGQGPEFLTYFQNEAQLEKSRLLSDRFSAERPKGSFSTLEIQRTEQGDSAMYLCASSLYAETQYFGPGTRLLVL.

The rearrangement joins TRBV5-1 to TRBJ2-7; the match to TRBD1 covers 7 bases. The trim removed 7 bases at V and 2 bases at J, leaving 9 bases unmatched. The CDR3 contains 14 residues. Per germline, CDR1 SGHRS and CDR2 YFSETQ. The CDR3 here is CASPRDSLTYEQYF. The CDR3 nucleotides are TGCGCCAGCCCACGGGACAGTTTAACCTACGAGCAGTACTTC. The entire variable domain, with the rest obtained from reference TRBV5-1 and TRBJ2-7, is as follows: KAGVTQTPRYLIKTRGQQVTLSCSPISGHRSVSWYQQTPGQGLQFLFEYFSETQRNKGNFPGRFSGRQFSNSRSEMNVSTLELGDSALYLCASPRDSLTYEQYFGPGTRLTVT.

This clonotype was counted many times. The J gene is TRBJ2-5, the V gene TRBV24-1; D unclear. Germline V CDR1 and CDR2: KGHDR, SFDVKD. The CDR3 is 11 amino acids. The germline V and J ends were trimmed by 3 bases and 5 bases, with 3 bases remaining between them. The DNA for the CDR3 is TGTGCCACCAGTGATGCCGAGACCCAGTACTTC. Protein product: CATSDAETQYF.

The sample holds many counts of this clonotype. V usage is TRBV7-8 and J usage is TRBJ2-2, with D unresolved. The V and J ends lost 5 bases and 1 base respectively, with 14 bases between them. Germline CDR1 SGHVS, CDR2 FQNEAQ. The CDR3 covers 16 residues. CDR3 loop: CASSPFTSQNTGELFF. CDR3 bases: TGTGCCAGCAGCCCGTTTACATCCCAGAACACCGGGGAGCTGTTTTTT.

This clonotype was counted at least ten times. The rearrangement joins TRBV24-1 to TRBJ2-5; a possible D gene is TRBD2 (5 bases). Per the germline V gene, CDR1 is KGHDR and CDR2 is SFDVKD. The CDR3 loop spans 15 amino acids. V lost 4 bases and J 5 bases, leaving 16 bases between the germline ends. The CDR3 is CATSDSGRVGETQYF. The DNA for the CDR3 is TGTGCCACCAGTGACTCGGGAAGAGTCGGGGAGACCCAGTACTTC.

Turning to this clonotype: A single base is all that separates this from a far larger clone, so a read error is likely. The CDR3 here is CAISPGTYEQYF. For the CDR3, the DNA is TGTGCCATCAGCCCCGGGACCTACGAGCAGTACTTC. The chain employs TRBV5-6 and TRBJ2-7, with D possibly matching TRBD2 (5 bases). This CDR3 is built from 12 residues. Germline CDR1 is SGHDT and CDR2 is YYEEEE.